The subject of this entry is one TCR beta chain. Its target is not known. The CDR3 has 12 amino acids. With 5 bases removed from V and 8 bases from J, the gap between germline ends came to 9 bases. The germline V gene encodes CDR1 MNHEY and CDR2 SMNVEV (reference sequence). The entry originates in a study of graft-versus-host responses after intestinal transplantation. Study observations and caveats: GvH clone levels peaked in circulation, and this peak was associated with early post-transplant HvG declines.

Assay used: immunoSEQ multiplex PCR; TCRdb lists only in-frame clones, some missing. The sample records about 130,000 clones, about 93% being singletons. This TCR was recovered from a human donor who received an intestinal transplant. The chain carries TRBV27 and TRBJ1-4, with no clear D. The source was unstimulated CD4+ T cells sorted from spleen or lymph node cells, collected before intestinal transplant. The CDR3 DNA follows: TGTGCCAGCAGTCCCCTGGGAGAAAAACTGTTTTTT. This codes for CASSPLGEKLFF. Using reference TRBV27 and TRBJ1-4 for the parts outside the CDR3, the full variable domain is EAQVTQNPRYLITVTGKKLTVTCSQNMNHEYMSWYRQDPGLGLRQIYYSMNVEVTDKGDVPEGYKVSRKEKRNFPLILESPSPNQTSLYFCASSPLGEKLFFGSGTQLSVL.